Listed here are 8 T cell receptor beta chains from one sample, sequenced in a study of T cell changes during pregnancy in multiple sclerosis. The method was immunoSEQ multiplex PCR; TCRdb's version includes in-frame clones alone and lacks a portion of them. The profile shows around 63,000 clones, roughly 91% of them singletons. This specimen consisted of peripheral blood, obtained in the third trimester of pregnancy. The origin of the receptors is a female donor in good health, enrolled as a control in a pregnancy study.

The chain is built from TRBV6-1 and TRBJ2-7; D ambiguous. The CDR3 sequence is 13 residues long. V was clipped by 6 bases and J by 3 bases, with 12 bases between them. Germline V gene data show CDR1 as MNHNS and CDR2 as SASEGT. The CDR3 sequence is CASRELNFYEQYF. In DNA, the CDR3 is TGTGCCAGCAGGGAACTAAATTTCTACGAGCAGTACTTC.

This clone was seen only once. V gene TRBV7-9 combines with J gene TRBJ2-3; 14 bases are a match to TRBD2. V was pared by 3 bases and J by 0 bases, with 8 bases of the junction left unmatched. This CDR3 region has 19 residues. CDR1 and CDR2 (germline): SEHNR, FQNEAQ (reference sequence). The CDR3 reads CASSFRTSGGKKSTDTQYF. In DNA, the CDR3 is TGTGCCAGCAGCTTTAGGACTAGCGGGGGGAAAAAAAGCACAGATACGCAGTATTTT.

The DNA of the CDR3 is TGTGCCAGCAGCTTAGAGGGGGGGGAGCAGTTCTTC. It specifies CASSLEGGEQFF. The chain joins TRBV7-6 to TRBJ2-1, with a tentative D call TRBD2 (7 bases). CDR1 and CDR2 (germline): SGHVS, FNYEAQ. CDR3 length: 12 residues. The V and J ends lost 1 base and 10 bases respectively, with 8 bases between them.

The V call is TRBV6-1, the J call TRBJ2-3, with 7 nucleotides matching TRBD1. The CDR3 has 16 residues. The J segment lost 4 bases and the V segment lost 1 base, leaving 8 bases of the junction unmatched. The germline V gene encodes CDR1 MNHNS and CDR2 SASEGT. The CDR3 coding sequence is TGTGCCAGCAGTGAAGTGAAGGGGGCCGGGGCAGATACGCAGTATTTT. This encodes CASSEVKGAGADTQYF.

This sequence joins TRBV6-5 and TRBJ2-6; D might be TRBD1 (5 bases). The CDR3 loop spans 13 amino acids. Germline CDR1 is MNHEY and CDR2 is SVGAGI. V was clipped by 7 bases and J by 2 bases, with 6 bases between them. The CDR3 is CASNRPGANVLTF. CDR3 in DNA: TGTGCCAGCAACAGGCCTGGGGCCAACGTCCTGACTTTC.

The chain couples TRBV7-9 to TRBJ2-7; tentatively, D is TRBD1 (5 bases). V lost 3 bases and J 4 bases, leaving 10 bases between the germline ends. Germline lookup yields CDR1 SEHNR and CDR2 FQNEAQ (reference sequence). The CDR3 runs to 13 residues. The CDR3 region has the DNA TGTGCCAGCAGCTTCCCCAGGGAATACGAGCAGTACTTC. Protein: CASSFPREYEQYF.

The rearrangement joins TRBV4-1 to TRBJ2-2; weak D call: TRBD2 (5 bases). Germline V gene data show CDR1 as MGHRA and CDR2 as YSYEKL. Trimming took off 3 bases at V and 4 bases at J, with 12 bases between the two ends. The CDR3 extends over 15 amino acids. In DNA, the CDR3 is TGCGCCAGCAGCCAGCGTGGGGAGCTCACCGGGGAGCTGTTTTTT. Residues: CASSQRGELTGELFF.

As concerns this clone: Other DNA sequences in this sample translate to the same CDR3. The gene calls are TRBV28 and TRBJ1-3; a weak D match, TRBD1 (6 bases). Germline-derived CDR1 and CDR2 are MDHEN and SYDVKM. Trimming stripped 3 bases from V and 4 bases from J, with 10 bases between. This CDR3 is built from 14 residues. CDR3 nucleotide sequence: TGTGCCAGCAGTTTTAGGGGGACGGGAAACACCATATATTTT. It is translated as CASSFRGTGNTIYF.